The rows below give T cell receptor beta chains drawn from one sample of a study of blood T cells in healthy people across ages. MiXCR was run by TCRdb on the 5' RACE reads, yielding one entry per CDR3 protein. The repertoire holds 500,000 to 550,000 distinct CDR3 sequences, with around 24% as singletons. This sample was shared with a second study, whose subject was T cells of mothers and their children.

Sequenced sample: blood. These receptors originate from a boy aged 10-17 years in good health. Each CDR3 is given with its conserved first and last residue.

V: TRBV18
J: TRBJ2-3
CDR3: CASSPSSDTQYF

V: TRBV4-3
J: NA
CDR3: CASSQNGLAGDYNEQFF

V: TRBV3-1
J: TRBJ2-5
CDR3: CASSLRNNETQYF

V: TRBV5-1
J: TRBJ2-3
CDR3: CASSVLPGHGTDTQYF

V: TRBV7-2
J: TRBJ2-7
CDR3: CASSPSAAGGWEQYF

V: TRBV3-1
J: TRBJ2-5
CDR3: CASSQEFERGGIQETQYF

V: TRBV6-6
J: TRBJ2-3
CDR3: CASSYDVGGADTQYF

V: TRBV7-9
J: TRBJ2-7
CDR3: CASSSSRDYEQYF

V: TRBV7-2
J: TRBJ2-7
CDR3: CASSAYLSYEQYF

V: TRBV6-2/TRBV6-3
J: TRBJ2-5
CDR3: CASSYGPEGGETRYF

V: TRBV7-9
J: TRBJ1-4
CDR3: CASSFLEKLFF

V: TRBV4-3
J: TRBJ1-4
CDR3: CASSQFRMGGEKLFF

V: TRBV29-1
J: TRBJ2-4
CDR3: CSPGHRLAKNIQYF

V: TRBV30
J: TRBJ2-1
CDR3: CALDRDRAYNEQFF

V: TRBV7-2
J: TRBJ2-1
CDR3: CASSYHNEQFF

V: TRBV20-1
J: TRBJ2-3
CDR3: CSAPTEGAEDTQYF

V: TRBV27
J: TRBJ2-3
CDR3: CASSLKVGGTDTQYF

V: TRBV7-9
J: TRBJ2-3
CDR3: CATSTLAGRTDTQYF

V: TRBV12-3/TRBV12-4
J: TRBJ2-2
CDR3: CASSSALWVNTGELFF

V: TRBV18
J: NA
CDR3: CASSPIPGTSGRIHEQYF

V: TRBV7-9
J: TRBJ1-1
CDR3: CASTQGALMNTEAFF

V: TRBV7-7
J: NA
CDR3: CASSLTRTGGQFF

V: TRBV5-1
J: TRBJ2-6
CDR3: CASSLRGISSGANVLTF

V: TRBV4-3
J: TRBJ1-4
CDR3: CASSQEARGEGEKLFF

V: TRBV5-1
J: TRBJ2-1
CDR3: CASSRGPSGGFEGSYNEQFF

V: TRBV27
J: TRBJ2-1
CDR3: CASRITAGSGYNEQFF

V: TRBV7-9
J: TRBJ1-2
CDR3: CASSSGRINYGYTF

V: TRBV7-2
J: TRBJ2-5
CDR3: CTSSSARETQYF

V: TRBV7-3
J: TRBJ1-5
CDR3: CASSLGSRSNQPQHF

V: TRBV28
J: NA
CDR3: CASSVRGQGDEQYF

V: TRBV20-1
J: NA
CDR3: CSANPRSGRASIEQFF

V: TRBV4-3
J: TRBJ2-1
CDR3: CASSQDRGGPPYNEQFF

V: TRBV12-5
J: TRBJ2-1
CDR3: CASGLGQGAYNEQFF

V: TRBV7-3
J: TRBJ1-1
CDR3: CASSTEVRTEAFF

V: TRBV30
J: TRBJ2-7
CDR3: CAWSVGQSSYEQYF

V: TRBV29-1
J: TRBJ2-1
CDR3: CSVVSDFLSYNEQFF

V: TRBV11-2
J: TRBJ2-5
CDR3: CASSLRLAGGNQETQYF

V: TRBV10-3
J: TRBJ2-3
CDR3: CAISYGSGSADTQYF

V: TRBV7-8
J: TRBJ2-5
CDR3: CASSLARDGGETQYF

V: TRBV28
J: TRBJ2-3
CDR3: CASSFGGGDTQYF

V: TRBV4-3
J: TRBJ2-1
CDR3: CASSQEELAGGYIYNEQFF

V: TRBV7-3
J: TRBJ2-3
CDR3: CASSLTSTSGGLTDAQYF

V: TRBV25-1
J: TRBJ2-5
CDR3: CASSESYYWEQYF

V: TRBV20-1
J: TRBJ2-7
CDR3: CSATLSAYEQYF

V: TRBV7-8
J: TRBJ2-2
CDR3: CASSSGLADPNTGELFF

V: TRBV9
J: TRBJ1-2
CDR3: CAGSPWDGANYGYTF

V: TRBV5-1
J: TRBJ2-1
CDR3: CASSLGGLAALYNEQFF

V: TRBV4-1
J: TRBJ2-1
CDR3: CASSQKGLAPYNEQFF

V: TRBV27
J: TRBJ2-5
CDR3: CASTSGLAGGRETQYF

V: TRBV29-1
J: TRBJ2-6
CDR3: CSADSDGGSGANVLTF

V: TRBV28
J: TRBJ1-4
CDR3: CASSNQGAEQKLFF